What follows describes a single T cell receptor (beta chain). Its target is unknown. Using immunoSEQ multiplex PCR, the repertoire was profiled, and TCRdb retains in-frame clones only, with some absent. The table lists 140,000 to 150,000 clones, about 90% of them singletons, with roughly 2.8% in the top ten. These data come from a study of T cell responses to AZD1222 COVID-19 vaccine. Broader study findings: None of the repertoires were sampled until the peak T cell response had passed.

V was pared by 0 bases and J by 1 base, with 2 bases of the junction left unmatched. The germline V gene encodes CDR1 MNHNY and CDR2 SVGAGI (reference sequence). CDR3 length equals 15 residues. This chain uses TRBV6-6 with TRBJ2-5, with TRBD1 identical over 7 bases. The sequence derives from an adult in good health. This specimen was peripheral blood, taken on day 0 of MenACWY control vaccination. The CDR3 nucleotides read TGTGCCAGCAGTTACTCACAGGGGCTCCAAGAGACCCAGTACTTC. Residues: CASSYSQGLQETQYF.